What follows is one TCR beta chain and its context. Its specificity is not known. Under the authors' procedure: ImmunoSEQ only sent back junction sequences with no quality scores, so filtering was done differently. Here immunoSEQ multiplex PCR was the method, and the copy in TCRdb shows in-frame clones only, minus some. Clone size and V and J calls were adopted from that table, with D and trimming inferred from the DNA. The data contain approximately 400,000 clones, about 96% of them singletons. This record belongs to a study of shared clonotypes between healthy human individuals. About the study: The plates for each donor numbered three CD4 naive, three CD4 memory, two CD8 naive and one CD8 memory. Study results and limitations: Clonotypes that were shared across a few donors made up approximately 5.1% of naive CD4 clonotypes. Sampling covered blood only; tissue repertoires likely differ.

V was cut by 4 bases and J by 12 bases, with 10 bases left in between. Germline V gene data show CDR1 as MDHEN and CDR2 as SYDVKM. The CDR3 loop spans 11 amino acids. The TCR comes from a man under 40 in good health. The source material was memory CD8+ T cells sorted from blood. Subset defined: CD45RO+ cells pooled with CCR7-negative TemRA cells. The chain recombines TRBV28 with TRBJ2-1; tentative D call: TRBD2 (6 bases). The CDR3 protein is CASSSQLAQFF. In DNA, the CDR3 is TGTGCCAGCAGTTCACAACTAGCGCAGTTCTTC.